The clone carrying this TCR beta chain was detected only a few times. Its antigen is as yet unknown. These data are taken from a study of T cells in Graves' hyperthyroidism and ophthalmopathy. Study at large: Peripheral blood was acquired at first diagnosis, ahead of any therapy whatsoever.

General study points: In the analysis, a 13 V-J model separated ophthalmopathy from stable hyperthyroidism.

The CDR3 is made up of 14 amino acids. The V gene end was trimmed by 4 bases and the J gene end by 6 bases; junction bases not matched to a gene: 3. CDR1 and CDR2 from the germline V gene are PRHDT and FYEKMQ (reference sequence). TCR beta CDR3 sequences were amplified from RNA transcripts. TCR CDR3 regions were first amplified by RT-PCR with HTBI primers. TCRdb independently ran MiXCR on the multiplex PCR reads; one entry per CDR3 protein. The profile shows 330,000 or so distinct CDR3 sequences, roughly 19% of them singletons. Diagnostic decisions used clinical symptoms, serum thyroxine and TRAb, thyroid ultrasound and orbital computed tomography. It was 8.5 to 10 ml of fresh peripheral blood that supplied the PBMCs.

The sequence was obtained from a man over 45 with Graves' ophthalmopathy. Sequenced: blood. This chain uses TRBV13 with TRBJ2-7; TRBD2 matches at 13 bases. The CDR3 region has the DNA TGTGCCAGCAGCTCAACTAGCGGGAGGGCCGAGCAGTACTTC. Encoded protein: CASSSTSGRAEQYF.